A selection of T cell receptor beta chains follows, all from one sample in a study of blood T cells in healthy people across ages. TCRdb reprocessed the 5' RACE reads with MiXCR, giving one entry per CDR3 protein. The sample contains about 590,000 distinct CDR3 sequences, 25% to 35% of which appear only once. The sample was blood. These receptors originate from a woman older than 75 in good health. CDR3s include the opening cysteine and the closing phenylalanine or tryptophan. Each record gives: D gene, V gene, J gene, clone size, CDR3 protein, CDR3 DNA. The D gene is left open where the match is weak. The size of a clone is reported for some rows only, either as once, few or many, or as a class for expanded clones.

D gene: .
V gene: TRBV12-3/TRBV12-4
J gene: TRBJ1-1
clone size: many
CDR3 protein: CASSLFQANTEAFF
CDR3 DNA: TGCGCCAGCAGCCTATTCCAGGCGAACACTGAAGCTTTCTTT

D gene: TRBD1
V gene: TRBV28
J gene: TRBJ2-5
clone size: many
CDR3 protein: CASTSPGQGEIAQYF
CDR3 DNA: TGTGCCAGCACCTCTCCGGGACAGGGTGAGATTGCGCAGTACTTC

D gene: TRBD2
V gene: TRBV7-3
J gene: TRBJ2-5
clone size: many
CDR3 protein: CASSLRRGGQETQYF
CDR3 DNA: TGTGCCAGCAGCTTAAGGCGGGGGGGCCAAGAGACCCAGTACTTC

D gene: TRBD1
V gene: TRBV7-6
J gene: TRBJ2-7
clone size: many
CDR3 protein: CASSPNRGLYEQYF
CDR3 DNA: TGTGCCAGCAGCCCAAACAGGGGGCTGTACGAGCAGTACTTC

D gene: TRBD1
V gene: TRBV27
J gene: TRBJ2-4
clone size: .
CDR3 protein: CASSQGQVLNIQYF
CDR3 DNA: TGTGCCAGCAGCCAGGGACAGGTCTTAAACATTCAGTACTTC

D gene: .
V gene: TRBV12-3/TRBV12-4
J gene: TRBJ2-3
clone size: .
CDR3 protein: CASSSLFQVGRVAPDAEYF
CDR3 DNA: TGTGCCAGCAGCTCACTGTTTCAGGTCGGACGAGTGGCCCCAGATGCGGAGTATTTT

D gene: .
V gene: TRBV20-1
J gene: TRBJ2-4
clone size: .
CDR3 protein: CSGQFIGKNIQYF
CDR3 DNA: TGCAGTGGGCAATTTATCGGCAAAAACATTCAGTACTTC

D gene: TRBD1
V gene: TRBV7-2
J gene: TRBJ2-7
clone size: .
CDR3 protein: CASSLGQGRVYEQYF
CDR3 DNA: TGTGCCAGCAGTCTCGGACAGGGTAGAGTCTACGAGCAGTACTTC

D gene: TRBD2
V gene: TRBV7-9
J gene: TRBJ2-1
clone size: few
CDR3 protein: CASSTPGLAGGPAFF
CDR3 DNA: TGTGCCAGCAGCACGCCGGGACTAGCGGGGGGGCCGGCGTTCTTC

D gene: .
V gene: TRBV5-1
J gene: TRBJ2-5
clone size: many
CDR3 protein: CASSTLFSGPRESQYF
CDR3 DNA: TGCGCCAGCAGCACCCTCTTTTCCGGCCCAAGAGAGTCCCAGTACTTC

D gene: TRBD1
V gene: TRBV20-1
J gene: TRBJ1-5
clone size: few
CDR3 protein: CSASTGTGGQPQHF
CDR3 DNA: TGCAGTGCTTCTACCGGGACAGGCGGCCAGCCCCAGCATTTT

D gene: .
V gene: TRBV14
J gene: TRBJ1-1
clone size: many
CDR3 protein: CASSQDRFGQPEAFF
CDR3 DNA: TGTGCCAGCAGCCAAGATAGGTTTGGACAGCCTGAAGCTTTCTTT

D gene: TRBD1
V gene: TRBV5-1
J gene: TRBJ2-3
clone size: many
CDR3 protein: CASSPRQGEADTQYF
CDR3 DNA: TGCGCCAGCAGCCCAAGACAGGGGGAAGCAGATACGCAGTATTTT

D gene: .
V gene: TRBV7-9
J gene: TRBJ2-3
clone size: many
CDR3 protein: CASSPEVYSMADTQYF
CDR3 DNA: TGTGCCAGCAGCCCTGAAGTTTACTCGATGGCAGATACGCAGTATTTT

D gene: TRBD1
V gene: TRBV6-1
J gene: TRBJ2-7
clone size: many
CDR3 protein: CASSVGQTYEQYF
CDR3 DNA: TGTGCCAGCAGTGTGGGACAGACCTACGAGCAGTACTTC